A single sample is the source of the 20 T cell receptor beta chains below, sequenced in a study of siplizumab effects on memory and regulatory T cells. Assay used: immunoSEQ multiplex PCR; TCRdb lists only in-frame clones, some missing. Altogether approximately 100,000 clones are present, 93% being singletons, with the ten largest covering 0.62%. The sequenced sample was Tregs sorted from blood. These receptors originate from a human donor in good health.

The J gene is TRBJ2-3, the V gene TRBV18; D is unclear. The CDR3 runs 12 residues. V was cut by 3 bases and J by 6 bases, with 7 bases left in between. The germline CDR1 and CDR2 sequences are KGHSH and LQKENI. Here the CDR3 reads CASSPTRDTQYF. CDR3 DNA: TGTGCCAGCTCACCCACAAGGGATACGCAGTATTTT.

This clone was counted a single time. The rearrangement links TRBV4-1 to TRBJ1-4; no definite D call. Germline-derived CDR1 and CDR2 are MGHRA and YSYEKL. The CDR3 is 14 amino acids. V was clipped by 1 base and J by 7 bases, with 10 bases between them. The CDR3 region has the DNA TGCGCCAGCAGCCAAGTCTCGAGGATTGAAAAACTGTTTTTT. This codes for CASSQVSRIEKLFF.

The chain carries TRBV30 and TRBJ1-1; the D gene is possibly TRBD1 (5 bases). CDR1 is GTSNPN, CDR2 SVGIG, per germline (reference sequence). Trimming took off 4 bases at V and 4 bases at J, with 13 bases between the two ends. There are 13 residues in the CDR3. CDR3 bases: TGTGCCTGGACCGACGGGGGGGGCACTGAAGCTTTCTTT. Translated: CAWTDGGGTEAFF.

The CDR3 spells CASSPRQDYGYTF. CDR3 DNA sequence: TGTGCCAGCAGCCCCCGACAGGACTATGGCTACACCTTC. The chain recombines TRBV7-2 with TRBJ1-2, with D possibly being TRBD1 (6 bases). V shed 5 bases and J shed 3 bases, with 10 bases lying between them. The CDR3 extends over 13 amino acids. The germline CDR1 and CDR2 sequences are SGHTA and FQGNSA.

The CDR3 DNA follows: TGTGCCAGCAGTTACCAGAACACTGAAGCTTTCTTT. Its protein is CASSYQNTEAFF. The chain employs TRBV6-6 and TRBJ1-1; D is unresolved. Looked up from germline, CDR1 is MNHNY and CDR2 is SVGAGI (reference sequence). Trimming took 2 bases from V and 1 from J, leaving 2 bases between them. The CDR3 extends over 12 amino acids.

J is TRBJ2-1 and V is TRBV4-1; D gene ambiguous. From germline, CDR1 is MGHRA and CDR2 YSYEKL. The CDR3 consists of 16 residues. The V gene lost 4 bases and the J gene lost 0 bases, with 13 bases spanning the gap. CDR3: CASSPPETHSYNEQFF. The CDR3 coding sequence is TGCGCCAGCAGCCCTCCGGAGACACACTCCTACAATGAGCAGTTCTTC.

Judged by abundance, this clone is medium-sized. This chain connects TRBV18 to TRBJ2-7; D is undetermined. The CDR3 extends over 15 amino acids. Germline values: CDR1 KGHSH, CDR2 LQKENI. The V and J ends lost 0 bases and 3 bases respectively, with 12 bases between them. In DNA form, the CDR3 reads TGTGCCAGCTCACCACCGTCTGGGCAGTTCTACGAGCAGTACTTC. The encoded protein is CASSPPSGQFYEQYF.

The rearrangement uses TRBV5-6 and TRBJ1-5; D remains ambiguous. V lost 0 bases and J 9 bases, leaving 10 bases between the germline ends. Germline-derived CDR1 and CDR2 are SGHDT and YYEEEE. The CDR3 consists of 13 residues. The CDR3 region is CASSLGIGRPQHF. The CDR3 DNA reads TGTGCCAGCAGCTTGGGCATAGGTCGGCCCCAGCATTTT.

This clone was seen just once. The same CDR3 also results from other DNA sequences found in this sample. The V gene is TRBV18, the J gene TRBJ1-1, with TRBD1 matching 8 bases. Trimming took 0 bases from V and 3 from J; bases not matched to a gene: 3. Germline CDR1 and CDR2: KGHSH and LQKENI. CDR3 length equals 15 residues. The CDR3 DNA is TGTGCCAGCTCACCACCGACAGGGGCGTACACTGAAGCTTTCTTT. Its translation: CASSPPTGAYTEAFF. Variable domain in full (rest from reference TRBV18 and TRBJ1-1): NAGVMQNPRHLVRRRGQEARLRCSPMKGHSHVYWYRQLPEEGLKFMVYLQKENIIDESGMPKERFSAEFPKEGPSILRIQQVVRGDSAAYFCASSPPTGAYTEAFFGQGTRLTVV.

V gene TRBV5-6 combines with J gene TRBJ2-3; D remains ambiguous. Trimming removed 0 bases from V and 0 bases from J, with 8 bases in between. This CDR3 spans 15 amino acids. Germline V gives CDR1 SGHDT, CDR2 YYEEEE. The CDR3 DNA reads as TGTGCCAGCAGCTTGGGTCTTACTAGCACAGATACGCAGTATTTT. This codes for CASSLGLTSTDTQYF.

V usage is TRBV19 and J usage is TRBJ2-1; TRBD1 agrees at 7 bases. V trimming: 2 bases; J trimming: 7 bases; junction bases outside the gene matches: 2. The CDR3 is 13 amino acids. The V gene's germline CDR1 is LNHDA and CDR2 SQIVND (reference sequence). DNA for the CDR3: TGTGCCAGTAGTATAAAACAGGGGAATGAGCAGTTCTTC. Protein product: CASSIKQGNEQFF. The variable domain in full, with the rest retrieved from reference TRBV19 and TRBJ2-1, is DGGITQSPKYLFRKEGQNVTLSCEQNLNHDAMYWYRQDPGQGLRLIYYSQIVNDFQKGDIAEGYSVSREKKESFPLTVTSAQKNPTAFYLCASSIKQGNEQFFGPGTRLTVL.

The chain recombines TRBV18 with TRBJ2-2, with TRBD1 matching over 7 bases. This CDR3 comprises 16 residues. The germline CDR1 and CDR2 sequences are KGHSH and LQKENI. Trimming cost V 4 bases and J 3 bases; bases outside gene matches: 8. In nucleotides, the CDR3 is TGTGCCAGCTCACTACTGACAGGGTATGACACCGGGGAGCTGTTTTTT. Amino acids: CASSLLTGYDTGELFF.

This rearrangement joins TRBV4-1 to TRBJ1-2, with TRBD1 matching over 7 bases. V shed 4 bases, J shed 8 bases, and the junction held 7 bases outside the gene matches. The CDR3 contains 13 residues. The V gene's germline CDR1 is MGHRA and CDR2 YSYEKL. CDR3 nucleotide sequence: TGCGCCAGCAGCCCGGGACAGCTTAGGGGCTACACCTTC. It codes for CASSPGQLRGYTF.

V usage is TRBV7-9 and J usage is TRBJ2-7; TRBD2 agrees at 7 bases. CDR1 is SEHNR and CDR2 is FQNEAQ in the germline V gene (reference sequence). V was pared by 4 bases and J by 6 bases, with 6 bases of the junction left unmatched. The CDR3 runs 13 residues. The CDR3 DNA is TGTGCCAGCAGCTGGACTAGTAACGGCGAGCAGTACTTC. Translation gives CASSWTSNGEQYF.

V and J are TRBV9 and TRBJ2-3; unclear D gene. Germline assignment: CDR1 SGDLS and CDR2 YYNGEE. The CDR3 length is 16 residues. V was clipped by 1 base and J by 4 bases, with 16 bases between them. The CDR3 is CASSVRSQLTPDTQYF. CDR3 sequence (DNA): TGTGCCAGCAGCGTAAGGTCCCAACTAACCCCAGATACGCAGTATTTT.

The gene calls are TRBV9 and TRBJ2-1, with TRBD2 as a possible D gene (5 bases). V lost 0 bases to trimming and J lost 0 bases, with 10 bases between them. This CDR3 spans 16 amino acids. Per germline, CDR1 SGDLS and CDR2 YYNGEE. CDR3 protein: CASSVDMGSSYNEQFF. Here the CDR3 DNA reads TGTGCCAGCAGCGTAGATATGGGGAGCTCCTACAATGAGCAGTTCTTC.

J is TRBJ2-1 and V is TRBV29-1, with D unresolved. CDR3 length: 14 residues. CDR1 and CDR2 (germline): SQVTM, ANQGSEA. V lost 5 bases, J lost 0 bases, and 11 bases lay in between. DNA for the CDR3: TGCAGCGTTCTCCGGGTAAGCTCCTACAATGAGCAGTTCTTC. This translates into CSVLRVSSYNEQFF.

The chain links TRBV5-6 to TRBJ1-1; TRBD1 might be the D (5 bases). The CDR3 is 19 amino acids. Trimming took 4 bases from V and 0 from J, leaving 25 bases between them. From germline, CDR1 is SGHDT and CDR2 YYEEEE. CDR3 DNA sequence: TGTGCCAGCAGCGCCCCCAGCCTGCCTAGGGGTGAGATGAACACTGAAGCTTTCTTT. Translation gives CASSAPSLPRGEMNTEAFF. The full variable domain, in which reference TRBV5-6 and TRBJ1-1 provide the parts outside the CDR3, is DAGVTQSPTHLIKTRGQQVTLRCSPKSGHDTVSWYQQALGQGPQFIFQYYEEEERQRGNFPDRFSGHQFPNYSSELNVNALLLGDSALYLCASSAPSLPRGEMNTEAFFGQGTRLTVV.

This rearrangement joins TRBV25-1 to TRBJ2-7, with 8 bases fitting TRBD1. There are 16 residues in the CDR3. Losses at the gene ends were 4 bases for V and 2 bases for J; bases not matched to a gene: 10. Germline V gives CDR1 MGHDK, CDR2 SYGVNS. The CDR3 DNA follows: TGTGCCAGCAGTGGATATCCCAGGGGGCTCGCCTACGAGCAGTACTTC. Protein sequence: CASSGYPRGLAYEQYF.

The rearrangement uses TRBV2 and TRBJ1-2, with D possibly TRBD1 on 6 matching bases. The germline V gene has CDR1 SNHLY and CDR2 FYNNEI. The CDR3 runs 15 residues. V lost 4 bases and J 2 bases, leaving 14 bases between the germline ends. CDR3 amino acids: CASSGETGSNYGYTF. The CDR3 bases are TGTGCCAGCAGTGGAGAGACAGGATCGAACTATGGCTACACCTTC. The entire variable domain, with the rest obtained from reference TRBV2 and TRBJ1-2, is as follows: EPEVTQTPSHQVTQMGQEVILRCVPISNHLYFYWYRQILGQKVEFLVSFYNNEISEKSEIFDDQFSVERPDGSNFTLKIRSTKLEDSAMYFCASSGETGSNYGYTFGSGTRLTVV.